This T cell receptor beta chain was recorded in a study of blood T cell repertoires in COVID-19. This clone was observed once. Other DNA sequences in this sample translate to the same CDR3. In germline, CDR1 is MNHEY, CDR2 SVGAGI. The V gene lost 2 bases and the J gene lost 0 bases, with 5 bases spanning the gap. CDR3 size: 14 residues. The table came from immunoSEQ multiplex PCR; TCRdb's copy has only in-frame clones and leaves some out. The table records 290,000 or so clones, approximately 89% of them present only once. The specimen was peripheral blood. The chain couples TRBV6-5 to TRBJ1-3; TRBD1 is a possible D gene (5 bases). The source of this sequence is a woman aged 30 to 39 with COVID-19, enrolled during active disease. The CDR3 protein is CASSYDSSGNTIYF. Here the CDR3 DNA reads TGTGCCAGCAGTTACGACAGCTCTGGAAACACCATATATTTT.